This T cell receptor beta chain was sequenced in a study of shared clonotypes between healthy human individuals. Across the whole study: Each donor had three CD4 naive, three CD4 memory, two CD8 naive and one CD8 memory plate.

Study results and limitations: Compared with clonotypes that all four donors shared, non-shared clonotypes had lower generation probabilities. Across four donors, naive CD4 shared around 5%, naive CD8 more than 3%, memory CD4 roughly 2.2%, memory CD8 0.4% to 0.5%.

The data were produced by immunoSEQ multiplex PCR, yet TCRdb's version contains in-frame clones alone and is incomplete. The repertoire includes some 1 million clones, roughly 70% of them detected once, and over 1.3% sits in the top ten. Comments on this clone: No antigen is known for it.

This sequence originates from a man aged 18 to 30 in good health. The specimen was memory CD4+ T cells sorted from blood. Indicated subset: CD45RA-negative fraction.

The CDR3 DNA reads TGTGCCTGGACTGCGCTAGCGGGAGCCGGCGAGCAGTACTTC. It codes for CAWTALAGAGEQYF. The J gene is TRBJ2-7, the V gene TRBV30; 10 bases agree with TRBD2. CDR1 GTSNPN and CDR2 SVGIG come from the germline V gene (reference sequence). This CDR3 comprises 14 residues. Germline trimming cut 4 bases from V and 6 bases from J; bases unmatched to any gene: 9.